This T cell receptor (beta chain) was recorded in a study of T cells in Graves' hyperthyroidism and ophthalmopathy. About this clonotype: The junction departs from the called germline gene at one end, perhaps through a read error.

Germline V gene data show CDR1 as DFQATT and CDR2 as SNEGSKA (reference sequence). CDR3 length equals 12 residues. The patients, who ranged from 18 to 65 in age, presented with newly diagnosed hyperthyroidism lasting under 2 months. Amplified regions were TCR beta CDR3 sequences from RNA transcripts. The TCR CDR3 was amplified in a first-round RT-PCR using the HTBI primer set. One entry per CDR3 protein, called by TCRdb with MiXCR from the multiplex PCR reads. The sample holds 550,000 to 800,000 distinct CDR3 sequences, around a sixth seen once. The V call is TRBV20-1, the J call TRBJ2-3, with 7 nucleotides matching TRBD2. The TCR sequence derives from a man in his forties or fifties with Graves' hyperthyroidism. The sequenced material came from blood. The CDR3 here is CSGGRAADTRYF. CDR3 bases: TGCAGTGGTGGGAGGGCCGCAGATACGCGGTATTTT.